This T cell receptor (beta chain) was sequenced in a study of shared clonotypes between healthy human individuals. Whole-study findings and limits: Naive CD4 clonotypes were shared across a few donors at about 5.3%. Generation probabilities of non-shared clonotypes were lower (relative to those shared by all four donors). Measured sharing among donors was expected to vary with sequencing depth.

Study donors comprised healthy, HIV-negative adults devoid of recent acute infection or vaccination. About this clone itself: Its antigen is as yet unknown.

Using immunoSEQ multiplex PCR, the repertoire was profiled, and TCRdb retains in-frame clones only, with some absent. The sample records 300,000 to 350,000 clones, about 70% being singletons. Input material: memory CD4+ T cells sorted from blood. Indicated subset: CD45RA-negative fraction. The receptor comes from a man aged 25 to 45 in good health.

The CDR3 loop reads CASSIRPESTEAFF. DNA for the CDR3: TGCGCCAGCAGCATCCGTCCAGAGAGCACTGAAGCTTTCTTT. This sequence joins TRBV5-1 and TRBJ1-1, with D unresolved. The germline gives CDR1 SGHRS, CDR2 YFSETQ. The length of the CDR3 is 14 residues. V lost 4 bases, J lost 4 bases, and 14 bases lay in between.